This T cell receptor beta chain was captured by sequencing in a study of blood T cells in healthy people across ages (dated by TCRdb to about 2015). Regarding the study in general: In model experiments, template switching captured about one uniquely barcoded TCR beta cDNA molecule for every two T cells. Using deep sequencing normalized with unique cDNA molecular identifiers, the study measured how TCR beta repertoire diversity changes with age. The donors were divided into four age groups: young (average approximately 16 years), middle-aged (about 39), aged (approximately 59) and long-lived (around 80). Donors of different ages were randomly distributed across sequencing lanes to avoid experimental bias. The study analyzed two additional independent replicas of 1 million unique cDNA reads from the same blood draw for two donors, one aged 18 to 30 and one aged 80 or older. Summary of the overall study and its limitations: Estimates of total diversity from one million sequenced T cells were regarded as lower bounds and underestimates. Observed TCR beta diversity per million T cells fell roughly linearly with age, and a significant reduction was already apparent by age about 38. Donor CMV infection status was unknown, potentially confounding age-related changes in expanded clonotypes. The long-lived group showed more naive CD4+ T cells, fewer expanded clones and increased TCR diversity than the aged group, suggesting age selection. Observed TCR beta diversity correlated strongly with the percentage of naive T cells measured by flow cytometry. Bulk unsorted PBMC profiling prevented conclusive comparison of naive and antigen-experienced compartments.

Libraries were made using 5' RACE. Reads for this sample came from an Illumina HiSeq 2500. A second PCR of roughly 6 to 12 cycles was performed with a sample-barcoded 5' primer and a J-beta primer mix. A unique molecular identifier was introduced onto each TCR beta cDNA molecule by a template-switch 5' adaptor carrying 12 random nucleotides. Each sample yielded at least 3 million CDR3-containing paired-end reads. First-strand cDNA was synthesized from all RNA with the Mint cDNA synthesis kit, primed by a TRBC-specific oligonucleotide. Following uracil-DNA glycosylase treatment, all cDNA underwent a first 18-cycle PCR with the universal primers M1SS and BC2_uni_R. Per the authors' processing: Each sample was normalized by randomly selecting 1 million high-quality reads, each carrying a distinct molecular identifier. Reads sharing molecular identifiers were discarded rather than binned into consensus sequences. MiTCR, run with a Q25 quality threshold and the strictest error-elimination algorithm, handled CDR3 identification, clonotype clustering and error correction. A nonparametric unseen species model using Euler transformation provided a lower-bound estimate of total TCR beta diversity. TCRdb reran the public reads through fastp at Q25 and MiXCR, keeping productive beta chains. CDR3 protein sequences are deduplicated, and each keeps its most common genes and DNA. V and J calls and clone size were set by TCRdb, not the authors. For this sample the table gives 1,300,000 or so distinct CDR3 sequences, of which approximately 63% were detected only once. The ten top clones hold roughly 6.3% of the sample.

CDR1 is given as KGHSH and CDR2 as LQKENI, both from the germline V gene. The CDR3 holds 11 amino acids from the cysteine to the phenylalanine. Only the CDR3 region is kept as DNA, spanning 33 bases read in frame from base 1. Donors were 39 systemically healthy Caucasian individuals from Russia aged 6 to 90 years. Roughly 10 milliliters of peripheral blood were collected from each donor into EDTA-treated Vacutainer tubes. PBMCs were isolated by Ficoll-Paque density-gradient centrifugation, with at least 7 million obtained per sample. Total RNA was extracted from PBMCs with Trizol reagent, with at least 6 micrograms obtained per sample. For every donor, an aliquot of PBMCs went through flow cytometry to measure the percentages of naive CD45RAhigh/CD27high T cells. As regards this clonotype: What antigen it recognizes has not been identified. Base qualities are not recorded, but no much larger clone differs from it by a single base.

Sequenced input: blood. The chain employs TRBV18 and TRBJ2-7, and the D gene may be TRBD1, 5 bases matching. The receptor's source is a man between 18 and 35 years old in good health. The bases are TGTGTCCAGCTACAGGCCCACGAGCAGTACTTC. Its product reads: CVQLQAHEQYF.